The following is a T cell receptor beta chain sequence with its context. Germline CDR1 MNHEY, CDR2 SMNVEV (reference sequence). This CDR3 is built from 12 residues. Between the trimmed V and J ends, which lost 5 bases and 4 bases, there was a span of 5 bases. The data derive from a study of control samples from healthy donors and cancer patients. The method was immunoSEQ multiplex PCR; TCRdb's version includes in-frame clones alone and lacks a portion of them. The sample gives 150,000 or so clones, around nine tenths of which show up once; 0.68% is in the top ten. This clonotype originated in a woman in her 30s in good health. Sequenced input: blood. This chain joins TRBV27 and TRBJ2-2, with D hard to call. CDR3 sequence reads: CASSTLTGELFF. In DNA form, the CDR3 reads TGTGCCAGCAGTACCCTCACCGGGGAGCTGTTTTTT.